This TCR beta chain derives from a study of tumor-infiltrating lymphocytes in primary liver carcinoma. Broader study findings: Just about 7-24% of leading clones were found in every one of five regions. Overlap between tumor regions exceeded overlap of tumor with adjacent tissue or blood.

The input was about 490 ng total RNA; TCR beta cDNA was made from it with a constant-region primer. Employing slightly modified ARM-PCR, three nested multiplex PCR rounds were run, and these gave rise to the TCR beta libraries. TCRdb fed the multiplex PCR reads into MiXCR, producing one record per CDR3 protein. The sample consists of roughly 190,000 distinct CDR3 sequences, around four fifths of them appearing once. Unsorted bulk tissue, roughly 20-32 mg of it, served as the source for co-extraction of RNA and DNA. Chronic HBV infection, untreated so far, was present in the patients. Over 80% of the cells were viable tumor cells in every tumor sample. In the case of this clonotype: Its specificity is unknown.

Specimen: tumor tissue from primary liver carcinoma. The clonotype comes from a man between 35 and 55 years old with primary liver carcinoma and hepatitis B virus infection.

The CDR3 DNA is TGTGCCATCAGTGAGGACAGGGCTTCCTATGGCTACACCTTC. Translated: CAISEDRASYGYTF. V is TRBV10-3 and J is TRBJ1-2; 7 bases are shared with TRBD1. Unmatched junction bases numbered 4, after V lost 2 bases and J lost 4 bases. The CDR3 runs 14 residues. Germline loops: CDR1 ENHRY, CDR2 SYGVKD.